This T cell receptor (beta chain) came from a study of blood T cell repertoires in COVID-19 (TCRdb year 2020). Notes on the research overall: The collaborator samples originated in the United States, Italy and Spain and spanned the acute and convalescent phases of COVID-19. The prospective study material was composed of cDNA or gDNA derived from T cells, B-cell-depleted T cells, or PBMCs. Subjects who had been exposed to COVID-19, were actively infected with it, or had recovered from it provided the deeply sampled blood TCRbeta repertoires that made up the dataset. The repertoires were made available in a free public database intended to serve as a resource for research on the immune response to SARS-CoV-2. Samples came from the ongoing ImmuneRACE study (first 160 participants) plus 1,254 subjects from 6 global collaborators. Sample metadata almost always included a de-identified subject ID, COVID-19 status, age in years and sex. Where available, HLA class I and class II types were taken from metadata supplied by the sample provider and were not determined by assay-based typing.

TCRbeta CDR3 regions were amplified from genomic DNA by means of the immunoSEQ Assay, a bias-controlled multiplex PCR. The paper's data handling went like this. The number of nucleated cells in each sample was estimated by amplification of reference gene primers within the assay. To quantify the absolute abundance of each unique TCRbeta CDR3 rearrangement, sequence reads were collapsed and filtered. For each sample, productive Simpson clonality was calculated as the square root of Simpson's diversity index over productive rearrangements. Sourced from immuneACCESS, this table was stored by TCRdb with only in-frame sequences that have V and J called. A share of the clones is absent; for the studies checked, an unresolved V gene accounts for under half, and the remainder has no known explanation. V, J and clone size were drawn from that table, and D and trimming were deduced from the DNA. The sample has 380,000 or so clones on record, about 88% of them singletons. In total, the top ten clones hold less than 9% of the sample.

Trimming costs V 6 bases and J 1 base, and their ends lie 9 bases apart. CDR3 length: 14 amino acids, cysteine to phenylalanine. The retained sequence is limited to the CDR3, 42 bases, with the frame set at the first base. From a lookup of the germline V gene, CDR1 and CDR2 are SNHLY and FYNNEI. This clone was detected once. The antigen it recognizes is unknown. Qualities for individual bases were not recorded, and no much larger clone is one base off. Study-level results and caveats: The amount of clinical and demographic metadata varied by source and participant and was provided uncurated.

One collaborating source in Seattle enrolled patients while the patients were actively infected and followed the patients over time throughout the course of disease. Whole blood was collected in K2EDTA tubes by collaborating institutions according to the institutions' own protocols. For TCRbeta analysis, collaborators shipped samples as frozen whole blood, isolated PBMCs, or DNA extracted from either of those sample types. The sequencing sample was made of peripheral blood. The receptor chain draws on TRBV2 and TRBJ2-2; TRBD1 is a possible D gene, resting on 5 matching bases. This receptor was taken from a woman in her sixties with COVID-19, enrolled during active disease. This receptor carries the CDR3 CASRPTGNTGELFF. The nucleotide sequence reads TGTGCCAGCAGGCCCACAGGGAACACCGGGGAGCTGTTTTTT. This CDR3, with the reference TRBV2 and TRBJ2-2 proteins standing in past its ends, gives the full variable domain EPEVTQTPSHQVTQMGQEVILRCVPISNHLYFYWYRQILGQKVEFLVSFYNNEISEKSEIFDDQFSVERPDGSNFTLKIRSTKLEDSAMYFCASRPTGNTGELFFGEGSRLTVL.